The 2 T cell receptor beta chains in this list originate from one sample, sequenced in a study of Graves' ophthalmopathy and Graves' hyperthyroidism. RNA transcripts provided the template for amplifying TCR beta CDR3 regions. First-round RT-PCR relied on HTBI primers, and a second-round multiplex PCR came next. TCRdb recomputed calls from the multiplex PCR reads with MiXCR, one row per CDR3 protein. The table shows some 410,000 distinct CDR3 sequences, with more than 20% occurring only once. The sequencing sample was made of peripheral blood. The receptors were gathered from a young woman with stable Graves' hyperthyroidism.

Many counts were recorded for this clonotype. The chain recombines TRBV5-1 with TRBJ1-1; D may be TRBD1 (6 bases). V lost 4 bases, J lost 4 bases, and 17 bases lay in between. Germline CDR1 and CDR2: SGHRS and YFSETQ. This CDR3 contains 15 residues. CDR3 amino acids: CASSASSGVSTEAFF. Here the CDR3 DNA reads TGCGCCAGCAGCGCCTCCTCAGGGGTGAGCACTGAAGCTTTCTTT.

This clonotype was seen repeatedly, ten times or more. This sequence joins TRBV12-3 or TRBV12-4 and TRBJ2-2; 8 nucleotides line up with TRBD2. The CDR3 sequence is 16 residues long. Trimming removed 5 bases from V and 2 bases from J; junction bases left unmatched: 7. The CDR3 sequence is CASSPSSGQNTGELFF. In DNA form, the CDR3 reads TGTGCCAGCAGTCCCTCTAGCGGGCAAAACACCGGGGAGCTGTTTTTT.